This T cell receptor (beta chain) originates from a study of cytomegalovirus exposure and HLA in healthy donors. 13 Jbeta primers and 60 Vbeta primers were used for the PCR. TCRdb keeps only in-frame clones here, not all; method: immunoSEQ multiplex PCR. The table has some 93,000 clones, nearly 80% seen once; the top ten hold around 3.2%. Germline CDR1 MDHEN, CDR2 SYDVKM. V gave up 4 bases and J gave up 1 base, with 8 bases separating them. The CDR3 runs 13 residues. Sequenced material: PBMCs. This rearrangement joins TRBV28 to TRBJ2-7, with a possible D match to TRBD1 (5 bases). The TCR sequence derives from a middle-aged woman in good health and CMV-seronegative. The CDR3 reads CASSSQGSYEQYF. The CDR3 DNA reads as TGTGCCAGCAGTTCTCAGGGTTCCTACGAGCAGTACTTC.